The source of this TCR beta chain is a study of T cells in Graves' hyperthyroidism and ophthalmopathy. This clonotype was seen at least ten times. Its matching antigen is unknown. TCR beta CDR3 regions were amplified from RNA. The TCR CDR3 first-round RT-PCR relied on the HTBI primer set. A single record per CDR3 protein comes from TCRdb applying MiXCR to the multiplex PCR reads. Of 500,000 to 750,000 distinct CDR3 sequences listed, around 45% are singletons. Diagnostic assessment was based on clinical symptoms, serum thyroxine and TRAb, thyroid ultrasound and orbital computed tomography. Trimming stripped 1 base from V and 5 bases from J, with 15 bases between. Germline V gene lookup returns CDR1 MGHRA and CDR2 YSYEKL. This CDR3 region has 15 residues. Study-wide findings and caveats: Blood also showed most of the thyroid clonotypes that were expanded above 0.001.

Sequencing was performed on peripheral blood or thyroid tissue (not recorded which). The clonotype originates from a woman younger than 30 with Graves' hyperthyroidism. The rearrangement uses TRBV4-1 and TRBJ2-7; D gene ambiguous. CDR3 in amino acids: CASSQAYVPIHEQYF. CDR3 in DNA: TGCGCCAGCAGCCAAGCATACGTCCCCATACACGAGCAGTACTTC.